This T cell receptor (beta chain) comes out of a study of shared clonotypes between healthy human individuals. The study, taken as a whole, reports: Estimated clonotype richness was generally higher in naive than memory subsets. Sampling included only blood; tissue repertoires likely differ.

As to this clone: Antigen unknown.

V lost 6 bases and J lost 0, with 18 bases in between. There are 16 residues in the CDR3. The germline V gene has CDR1 SNHLY and CDR2 FYNNEI. Clones were sequenced by immunoSEQ multiplex PCR, and TCRdb holds only the in-frame ones, with some missing. Of 500,000 to 550,000 clones listed, about 96% are singletons. Adult donors, all healthy and HIV-negative, had no recent acute infections or vaccinations. Each sample came from a Caucasian adult donor living in Nashville, Tennessee. This clonotype originated in a woman in her thirties in good health. Material for sequencing was naive CD4+ T cells sorted from blood. Subset denoted: CD45RA+ positively selected. The rearrangement joins TRBV2 to TRBJ2-7; D not resolved. This chain's CDR3 is CASSLGLKLPSYEQYF. In DNA form, the CDR3 reads TGTGCCAGCAGCCTTGGGCTAAAGCTACCCTCCTACGAGCAGTACTTC.